This is a list of T cell receptor beta chains from one sample in a study of T cell responses to AZD1222 COVID-19 vaccine. Generated by immunoSEQ multiplex PCR, the TCRdb table keeps only in-frame clones and is missing some. Of roughly 140,000 clones in the sample, around 86% were seen once. This specimen was peripheral blood, taken 28 days after the second AZD1222 dose. These receptors all stem from an adult who received the AZD1222 COVID-19 vaccine. Each CDR3 is given with its conserved first and last residue. A D gene is named only where the DNA matches it firmly. Part of the rows lack a size; the others show once, few, many or a class for expanded clones.

CDR3 protein	CDR3 DNA	D gene	clone size	V gene	J gene
CASSFTTRRSTDTQYF	TGTGCCAGCAGTTTCACGACCCGACGTTCCACAGATACGCAGTATTTT	NA	NA	TRBV28	TRBJ2-3
CASSFFQGNYEQYF	TGCGCCAGCAGCTTTTTTCAGGGGAACTACGAGCAGTACTTC	NA	once	TRBV5-1	TRBJ2-7
CASCFLGGPQHF	TGTGCCAGCTGCTTCTTGGGAGGCCCCCAGCATTTT	NA	many	TRBV19	TRBJ1-5
CASSHLSSYNEQFF	TGCGCCAGCAGCCATCTGAGCTCCTACAATGAGCAGTTCTTC	NA	NA	TRBV4-3	TRBJ2-1
CASSLGLAASTDTQYF	TGTGCCAGCAGCTTAGGGCTAGCGGCTAGCACAGATACGCAGTATTTT	TRBD2	NA	TRBV7-3	TRBJ2-3
CASSPPGVLEAFF	TGTGCCAGCAGCCCCCCGGGGGTCCTGGAAGCTTTCTTT	NA	NA	TRBV6-2/TRBV6-3	TRBJ1-1
CASSPPGTGLDYGYTF	TGTGCCAGCAGCCCTCCAGGGACAGGGCTTGACTATGGCTACACCTTC	TRBD1	few	TRBV5-6	TRBJ1-2
CASSPSGSTGTEAFF	TGTGCCAGCAGCCCTTCCGGGTCCACGGGGACTGAAGCTTTCTTT	NA	NA	TRBV11-3	TRBJ1-1
CASNRLTSANTEAFF	TGTGCCAGCAACCGACTGACGTCGGCGAACACTGAAGCTTTCTTT	NA	NA	TRBV6-5	TRBJ1-1
CASSPKGSVSYEQYF	TGTGCCAGCTCACCGAAGGGGTCCGTCTCCTACGAGCAGTACTTC	NA	NA	TRBV18	TRBJ2-7
CASSYSGEGLGNTIYF	TGTGCCAGCAGTTACAGCGGCGAGGGGCTCGGAAACACCATATATTTT	NA	NA	TRBV6-2/TRBV6-3	TRBJ1-3
CSVPWGGATEAFF	TGCAGCGTTCCTTGGGGGGGGGCCACTGAAGCTTTCTTT	NA	NA	TRBV29-1	TRBJ1-1
CASSSPLSSYNEQFF	TGTGCCAGCAGCTCCCCACTAAGCTCCTACAATGAGCAGTTCTTC	NA	NA	TRBV11-3	TRBJ2-1
CASSSDGQGGYTF	TGTGCCAGCAGCTCGGACGGACAAGGCGGCTACACCTTC	NA	NA	TRBV7-2	TRBJ1-2
CASSQRRGTSGRGTYNEQFF	TGTGCCAGCAGCCAAAGGAGAGGGACTAGCGGGAGAGGAACCTACAATGAGCAGTTCTTC	TRBD2	once	TRBV3-1/TRBV3-2	TRBJ2-1
CASSQGGTVRDTEAFF	TGCGCCAGCAGCCAAGGGGGAACGGTAAGGGACACTGAAGCTTTCTTT	NA	NA	TRBV4-1	TRBJ1-1
CASTHGSGNTIYF	TGTGCCAGCACCCACGGCTCTGGAAACACCATATATTTT	NA	NA	TRBV7-9	TRBJ1-3
CASTPGTGRSGELFF	TGTGCCAGTACGCCAGGGACAGGGAGGAGTGGGGAGCTGTTTTTT	TRBD1	NA	TRBV19	TRBJ2-2
CASSVGVSTAGNTIYF	TGTGCCAGCAGCGTAGGTGTGTCGACAGCAGGAAACACCATATATTTT	NA	NA	TRBV9	TRBJ1-3
CASSLFGGQAREQYF	TGTGCCAGCAGTTTATTCGGAGGACAGGCCCGGGAGCAGTACTTC	TRBD1	NA	TRBV28	TRBJ2-7
CASSPMEGIYEQYF	TGTGCCAGCAGTCCGATGGAGGGAATCTACGAGCAGTACTTC	NA	NA	TRBV28	TRBJ2-7
CAVLGEGSWANVLTF	TGTGCCGTTCTTGGGGAGGGGTCCTGGGCCAACGTCCTGACTTTC	TRBD2	NA	TRBV7-9	TRBJ2-6
CASSLSLQYEQYF	TGTGCCAGCAGTTTATCTCTCCAGTACGAGCAGTACTTC	NA	NA	TRBV28	TRBJ2-7
CAWSSGSRTDTQYF	TGTGCCTGGAGCAGCGGGAGTAGAACAGATACGCAGTATTTT	TRBD2	NA	TRBV30	TRBJ2-3